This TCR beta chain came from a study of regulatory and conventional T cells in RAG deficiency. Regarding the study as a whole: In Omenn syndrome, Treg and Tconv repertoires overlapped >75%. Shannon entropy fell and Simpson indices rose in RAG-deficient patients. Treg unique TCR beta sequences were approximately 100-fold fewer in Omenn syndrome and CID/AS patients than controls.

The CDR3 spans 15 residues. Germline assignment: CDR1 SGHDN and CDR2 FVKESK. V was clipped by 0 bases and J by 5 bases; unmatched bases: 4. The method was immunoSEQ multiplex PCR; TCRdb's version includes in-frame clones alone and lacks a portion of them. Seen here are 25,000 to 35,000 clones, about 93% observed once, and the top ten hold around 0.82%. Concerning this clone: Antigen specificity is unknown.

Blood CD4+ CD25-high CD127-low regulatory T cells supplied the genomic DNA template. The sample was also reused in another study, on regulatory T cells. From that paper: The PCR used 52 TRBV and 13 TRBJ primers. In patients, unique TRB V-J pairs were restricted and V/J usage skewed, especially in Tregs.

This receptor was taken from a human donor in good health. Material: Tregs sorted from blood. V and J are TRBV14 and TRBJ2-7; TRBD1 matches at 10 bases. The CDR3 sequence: CASSQETGGRDEQYF. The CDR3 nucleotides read TGTGCCAGCAGCCAAGAGACAGGGGGCAGGGACGAGCAGTACTTC. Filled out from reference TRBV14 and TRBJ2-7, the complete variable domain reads EAGVTQFPSHSVIEKGQTVTLRCDPISGHDNLYWYRRVMGKEIKFLLHFVKESKQDESGMPNNRFLAERTGGTYSTLKVQPAELEDSGVYFCASSQETGGRDEQYFGPGTRLTVT.